These T cell receptor beta chains were read from a single sample in a study of OX40 agonist ivuxolimab in advanced cancers. Generated by immunoSEQ multiplex PCR, the TCRdb table keeps only in-frame clones and is missing some. The sample has 55,000 to 75,000 clones; roughly nine tenths are singletons. The sequencing used CD4+ or CD8+ T cells sorted from blood, collected in a trial of the OX40 agonist ivuxolimab. These receptors originate from an adult with an advanced solid tumor such as melanoma, head and neck, liver or kidney cancer. Both conserved end residues are part of each CDR3. Fields, in order: V gene, clone size, D gene, J gene, CDR3 DNA, CDR3 protein. The D gene is left open where the match is weak. Expanded clones are given a class, and other clones once, few, many or no size at all.

TRBV11-2,-,TRBD2,TRBJ2-3,TGTGCCAGCAGCTTAGAACTAGCGCTGACAGATACGCAGTATTTT,CASSLELALTDTQYF
TRBV28,-,TRBD1,TRBJ2-3,TGTGCCAGCAGTTTACAGACAGGGGTGACAGATACGCAGTATTTT,CASSLQTGVTDTQYF
TRBV5-6,-,TRBD1,TRBJ1-2,TGTGCCAGCAGCCGAGGGGGACAGACCTACTATGGCTACACCTTC,CASSRGGQTYYGYTF
TRBV18,-,-,TRBJ2-1,TGTGCCAGCTCACCGCTTACAGGGTCGCTGGGGGGTGAGCAGTTCTTC,CASSPLTGSLGGEQFF
TRBV6-5,-,TRBD1,TRBJ1-1,TGTGCCACCCGGACAGGGAGGAGACCTGAAGCTTTCTTT,CATRTGRRPEAFF
TRBV25-1,-,-,TRBJ1-1,TGTGCCAGCAGTGAATTGGGGACGACAGGAAAGAACACTGAAGCTTTCTTT,CASSELGTTGKNTEAFF
TRBV5-1,-,-,TRBJ2-1,TGCGCCAGCAGCTTGGCCAACAACGATGAGCAGTTCTTC,CASSLANNDEQFF
TRBV5-1,-,TRBD1,TRBJ1-3,TGCGCCAGCAGCTTGGTCGGCAGGGGGCGAGGAAACACCATATATTTT,CASSLVGRGRGNTIYF
TRBV29-1,-,-,TRBJ1-2,TGCAGCACGCAGGGAGAGGGGTCATATGGCTACACCTTC,CSTQGEGSYGYTF
TRBV7-2,-,-,TRBJ1-4,TGTGCCAGCAGCTTAAGAAGGGCAGGCGAAAAACTGTTTTTT,CASSLRRAGEKLFF
TRBV6-5,-,TRBD2,TRBJ2-7,TGTGCCAGCAGTTACTCGACTAGCGGGACGTTCGAGCAGTACTTC,CASSYSTSGTFEQYF
TRBV28,-,TRBD1,TRBJ2-7,TGTGCCAGCAGTTCCTCAACGGGACAGACGATCGAGCAGTACTTC,CASSSSTGQTIEQYF
TRBV7-7,-,TRBD1,TRBJ2-2,TGTGCTAGCAGCTCGACAGGGGGCGGGGAGCTGTTTTTT,CASSSTGGGELFF
TRBV14,-,-,TRBJ1-2,TGTGCCAGCAGCCAAGATTCAGCCCGATATGGCTACACCTTC,CASSQDSARYGYTF
TRBV29-1,-,-,TRBJ1-2,TGCAGTTCACAGGGCCCTTATGGCTACACCTTC,CSSQGPYGYTF
TRBV5-1,-,TRBD1,TRBJ1-3,TGCGCCAGCAGCTTGGTATCCACCAGGGGGACTGGAAACACCATATATTTT,CASSLVSTRGTGNTIYF
TRBV5-1,-,-,TRBJ2-5,TGCGCCAGCAGCTTGGCCGGAGAGACCCAGTACTTC,CASSLAGETQYF
TRBV11-2,-,-,TRBJ1-3,TGTGCCAGCAGCTTGTCGGACAAAGCTGGAAACACCATATATTTT,CASSLSDKAGNTIYF
TRBV29-1,-,-,TRBJ1-2,TGCAGCGTTGATACAGGGCACACAAACTATGGCTACACCTTC,CSVDTGHTNYGYTF
TRBV9,-,-,TRBJ1-3,TGTGCCAGCAGCGTAAAAGGAAACTCTGGAAACACCATATATTTT,CASSVKGNSGNTIYF
TRBV6-6,once,TRBD2,TRBJ2-4,TGTGCCAGCGGGACTAGCGGACTTCTCAAAAACATTCAGTACTTC,CASGTSGLLKNIQYF
TRBV18,few,TRBD2,TRBJ2-1,TGTGCCAGCTCACCACCCCTAGCGGGGGGGCCAAGCGGTGAGCAGTTCTTC,CASSPPLAGGPSGEQFF
TRBV21-1,once,-,TRBJ2-1,TGTGCCAGCAGCAAATCACAGGACAGTTCCAATGAGCAGTTCTTC,CASSKSQDSSNEQFF
TRBV6-1,-,-,TRBJ2-7,TGTGCCAGCAGGATGCAGGGGAAGTTCTACGAGCAGTACTTC,CASRMQGKFYEQYF